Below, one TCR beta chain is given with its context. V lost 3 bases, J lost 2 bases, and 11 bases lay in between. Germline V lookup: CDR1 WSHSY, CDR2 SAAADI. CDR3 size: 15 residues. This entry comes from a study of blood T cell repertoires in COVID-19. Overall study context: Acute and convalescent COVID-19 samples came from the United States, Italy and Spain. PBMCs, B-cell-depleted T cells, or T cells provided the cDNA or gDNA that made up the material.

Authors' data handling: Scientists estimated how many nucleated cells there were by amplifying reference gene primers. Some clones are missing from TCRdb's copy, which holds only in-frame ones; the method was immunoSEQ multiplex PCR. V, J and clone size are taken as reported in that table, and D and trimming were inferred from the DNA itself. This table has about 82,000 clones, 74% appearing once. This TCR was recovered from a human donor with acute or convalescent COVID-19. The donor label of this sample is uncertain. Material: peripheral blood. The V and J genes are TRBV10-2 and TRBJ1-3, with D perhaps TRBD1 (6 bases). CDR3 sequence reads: CASSDLGTPGNTIYF. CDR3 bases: TGCGCCAGCAGTGATCTGGGGACACCTGGAAACACCATATATTTT.